This T cell receptor beta chain was observed in a study of shared clonotypes between healthy human individuals. Comments on this clone: Its antigen is currently unknown.

Overall study findings and caveats: Lower generation probabilities were found for non-shared clonotypes than for those shared by all four donors. Sampling covered blood only; tissue repertoires likely differ.

Here immunoSEQ multiplex PCR was the method, and the copy in TCRdb shows in-frame clones only, minus some. Among 2 million to 2.5 million clones, 85% to 95% were seen once, and the ten largest hold 0.13%. The V and J ends lost 2 bases and 0 bases, in that order; junction bases with no gene match: 8. Germline V gene sequence: CDR1 KGHSH, CDR2 LQKENI. The length of the CDR3 is 18 residues. The chain recombines TRBV18 with TRBJ2-1, with 9 bases identical to TRBD2. The clonotype originates from a man aged 18 to 29 in good health. Input material: naive CD4+ T cells sorted from blood. The subset here: CD45RA+ positively selected. CDR3 in DNA: TGTGCCAGCTCACCAATTAGCGGGGGCCCAAGCTCCTACAATGAGCAGTTCTTC. Its translation is CASSPISGGPSSYNEQFF.